This TCR beta chain appears in the sequencing data of a study of beta chain features in type 1 diabetes. Study-level findings and limits: The study found that naive, central memory and Treg TCRB repertoires appeared more similar in patients than in healthy donors.

The sample holds a few counts of this clone. The antigen is not known. The CDR3 loop spans 13 amino acids. With 8 bases clipped from V and 2 bases from J, the junction kept 6 bases outside the gene matches. CDR1 is MDHEN and CDR2 is SYDVKM in the germline V gene. The collection from each donor was one heparinised blood draw averaging roughly 0.11 L. Reverse transcription of all isolated RNA meant that expressed TCRB transcripts were sequenced. Sequencing was performed with immunoSEQ multiplex PCR; in TCRdb, only in-frame clones are kept and a portion is missing. The repertoire includes over 350,000 clones, more than 13% of them detected once, and 0.019% sits in the top ten.

This TCR came from a woman between 18 and 29 years old in good health. This rearrangement joins TRBV28 to TRBJ2-7, with 7 bases identical to TRBD1. Material for sequencing was naive CD4+ T cells from blood. CDR3 protein: CASQSGQAYEQYF. Here the CDR3 DNA reads TGTGCCAGCCAAAGCGGACAGGCCTACGAGCAGTACTTC.